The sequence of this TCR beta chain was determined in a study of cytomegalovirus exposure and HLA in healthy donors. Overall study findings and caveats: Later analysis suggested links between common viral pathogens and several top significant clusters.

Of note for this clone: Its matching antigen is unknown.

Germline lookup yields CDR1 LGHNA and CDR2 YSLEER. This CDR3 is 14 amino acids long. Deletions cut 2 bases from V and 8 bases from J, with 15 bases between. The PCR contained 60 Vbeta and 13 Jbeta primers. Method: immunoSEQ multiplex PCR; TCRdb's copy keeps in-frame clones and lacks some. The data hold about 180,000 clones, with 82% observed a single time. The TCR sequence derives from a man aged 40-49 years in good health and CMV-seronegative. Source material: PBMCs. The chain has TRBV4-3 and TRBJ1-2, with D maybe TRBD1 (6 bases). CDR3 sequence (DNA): TGCGCCAGCAGCCAACCCCAGGGGTTTGGGGGCTACACCTTC. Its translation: CASSQPQGFGGYTF.